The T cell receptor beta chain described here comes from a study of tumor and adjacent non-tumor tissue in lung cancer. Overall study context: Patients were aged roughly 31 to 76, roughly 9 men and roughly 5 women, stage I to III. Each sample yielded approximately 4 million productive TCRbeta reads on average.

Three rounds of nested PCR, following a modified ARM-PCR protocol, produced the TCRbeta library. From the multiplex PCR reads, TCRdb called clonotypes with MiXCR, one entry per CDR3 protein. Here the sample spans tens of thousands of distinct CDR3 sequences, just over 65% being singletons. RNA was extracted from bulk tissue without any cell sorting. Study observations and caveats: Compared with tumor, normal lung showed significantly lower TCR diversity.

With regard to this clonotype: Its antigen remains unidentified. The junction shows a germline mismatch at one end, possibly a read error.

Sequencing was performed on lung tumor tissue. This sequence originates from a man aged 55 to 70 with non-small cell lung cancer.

This chain's CDR3 is CGARRGGYVGDVNTGELFF. The CDR3 nucleotides read TGCGGTGCTAGAAGGGGAGGCTATGTTGGGGACGTCAATACCGGGGAGCTGTTTTTT. The chain has TRBV20-1 and TRBJ2-2, with D perhaps matching TRBD2 (6 bases). This CDR3 has 19 residues. CDR1 is DFQATT and CDR2 is SNEGSKA in the germline V gene (reference sequence).